Sequencing of this T cell receptor beta chain was carried out in a study of regulatory T cells in long-lasting Graves disease. Study-wide points: Persistent patients shared more public clonotypes (approximately 2,700) than newly diagnosed patients (approximately 960).

The CDR3 extends over 14 amino acids. Concerning this clonotype: As yet, its antigen is unknown. An end of the junction differs from the germline gene, which may be a read error.

Assembly of TCR beta libraries relied on iRepertoire HTBI primers together with Arm-PCR of CDR3 regions. TCRdb re-derived calls from the multiplex PCR reads in MiXCR, one entry per CDR3 protein. Among more than 450,000 distinct CDR3 sequences listed, 12% were seen once. Time point indicated: newly diagnosed GD, antithyroid drugs for less than 3 months. Following extraction of RNA from PBMCs, that RNA was used to make the TCR library. Patients all came to the study from an endocrinology department in Xi'an, China. Separately, the same data were catalogued under a study of T cells in Graves' hyperthyroidism and ophthalmopathy. This second study says: Hyperthyroidism, newly diagnosed and lasting under 2 months, affected patients aged 18 to 65. TCR CDR3 underwent first-round RT-PCR with the HTBI primer set.

The material was peripheral blood mononuclear cells (PBMCs), obtained at new diagnosis, from a patient treated with antithyroid drugs. The TCR originated in a woman in her 30s with Graves disease. The chain combines TRBV12-3 or TRBV12-4 with TRBJ1-1, with D possibly TRBD1 on 5 matching bases. CDR3 DNA: TGTGTCAGCAGTTTTCAGGGAGGGACCACTGAAGCTTTCTTT. This sequence encodes CVSSFQGGTTEAFF.